A selection of T cell receptor beta chains follows, all from one sample in a study of T-cell reconstitution after alpha-beta-depleted transplantation in children. Each CDR3 protein gets one entry after TCRdb re-called the PCR reads with MiXCR. Counted here are around 700,000 distinct CDR3 sequences, approximately 14% occurring once; the ten biggest clones make up about 0.79%. Sequences were derived from PBMCs, sampled before TCRalphabeta/CD19-depleted stem cell transplant. These receptors came from a girl aged 2 to 10 with congenital amegakaryocytic thrombocytopenia, due to receive a stem cell transplant. Each CDR3 is given with its conserved first and last residue. The order of the fields is V gene, CDR3 protein.

TRBV29-1,CSVGTLPGLEYNEQFF
TRBV12-3/TRBV12-4,CASVTSGRRNEQFF
TRBV5-1,CASSWKDSGEQETQYF
TRBV20-1,CSATTDRANTEAFF
TRBV25-1,CASSGPAGEQYF
TRBV6-1,CASSRAGGVDTQYF
TRBV5-1,CASSPRPEGNTGELFF
TRBV20-1,CSVGGGGPSYNEQFF
TRBV11-1,CASSAKQPDRPKSTGELFF
TRBV20-1,CSASGPGEKLFF
TRBV3-1,CASSQDLRLGDDYGYTF
TRBV7-6,CASSLAMETAGELYF
TRBV5-1,CASSLAGPLVTNEKLFF
TRBV12-3/TRBV12-4,CASSPSGRSTDTQYF
TRBV7-9,CASSRTSGPIQYF
TRBV7-9,CASSVSGGMRDTQYF
TRBV12-3/TRBV12-4,CASSTGLAGVETQYF
TRBV5-1,CASSLGGITDTQYF
TRBV5-1,CASSIFGPRGDTQYF
TRBV9,CASSPRWDLTGELFF
TRBV7-9,CASSLGQRGRSSYEQYF
TRBV18,CASSSPERYYEQYF
TRBV19,CASNPGSTEAFF
TRBV5-1,CASYAFKGENNEQFF
TRBV6-5,CASGLGWENTEAFF
TRBV13,CASSSRAERYEQYF
TRBV20-1,CSAQGAEKLFF
TRBV11-2,CASSLEGNNQPQHF
TRBV5-1,CASSLDDSMNTEAFF
TRBV3-1,CASSQDRGLFNYGYTF
TRBV29-1,CSVESSLGMNNEQFF
TRBV12-3/TRBV12-4,CASTFPGVHEQYF
TRBV12-3/TRBV12-4,CASSFSSEQFF
TRBV12-3/TRBV12-4,CASSLGEGQVVYEQFF
TRBV3-1,CASSQKGRGLAKSYNEQFF
TRBV20-1,CSASREWETDTQYF
TRBV6-2/TRBV6-3,CASGYLGEASYNEQFF
TRBV28,CASTEGQGTGNTIYF
TRBV20-1,CSARDQRAYTDTQYF
TRBV12-3/TRBV12-4,CASRSGRGVNEQFF
TRBV20-1,CSAEPPLGEQYF
TRBV12-3/TRBV12-4,CATLKTEAFF
TRBV5-1,CASSSTGTGFRSYNEQFF
TRBV20-1,CSAPRTGHRNNEQFF
TRBV5-6,CASSSGPGTDTQYF
TRBV5-1,CASSFQSAGVDTQYF
TRBV12-3/TRBV12-4,CASTLTGGSIREQYF
TRBV9,CASSVVEWTGELFF
TRBV12-3/TRBV12-4,CASKGQANTGELFF
TRBV5-6,CATCAFPEDTQYF